The rows below give T cell receptor beta chains drawn from one sample of a study of blood T cell repertoires in COVID-19. Here immunoSEQ multiplex PCR was the method, and the copy in TCRdb shows in-frame clones only, minus some. The sample consists of fewer than 65,000 clones, approximately 84% of them appearing once. Sequenced input: peripheral blood. These receptors all come from a human donor in a cohort sampled during active COVID-19. CDR3s leave out the opening cysteine and the closing phenylalanine or tryptophan.

v_call	j_call	cdr3_aa
TRBV12-5	TRBJ1-1	ASGSGGRTEAF
TRBV2	TRBJ2-7	ASSETGPDARQY
TRBV6-5	TRBJ1-3	ASNLLRSSGNTIY
TRBV6-6	TRBJ1-5	ASRPLLQGVSQH
TRBV5-4	TRBJ2-5	ASSLVQEETQY
TRBV7-2	TRBJ2-1	ASSLGGSRNEQF
TRBV20-1	TRBJ1-2	SAWGGYGYT
TRBV3-1/TRBV3-2	TRBJ1-2	ASSQGDGSAFGYT
TRBV5-5	TRBJ2-7	ASGYQQDLRSYEQY
TRBV9	TRBJ2-7	ASSLGDSVPYEQY
TRBV27	TRBJ2-5	ASSLSWRPLETQY
TRBV2	TRBJ2-3	ASSVSLAGSGRLDTQY
TRBV7-9	TRBJ2-2	ASSLGAANTGELF
TRBV18	TRBJ1-4	ASSSTAVEEKLF
TRBV3-1/TRBV3-2	TRBJ1-1	ASSQDVWTAHEAF
TRBV5-4	TRBJ1-1	ASSLVPRDTEAF
TRBV7-9	TRBJ1-1	ASSLEGGTEAF
TRBV11-3	TRBJ1-1	ASSLGRGGTEAF
TRBV7-3	TRBJ1-1	ASSLLLLGNTEAF
TRBV10-3	TRBJ1-1	AIRGRGEAF
TRBV6-1	TRBJ2-5	ASSESGYETQY
TRBV2	TRBJ2-1	ASSPTSGRPHEQF
TRBV27	TRBJ1-2	ASSLAGGYGYT
TRBV7-8	TRBJ2-1	ASSTAAYSYNEQF
TRBV10-3	TRBJ2-3	AISKRASGRSTDTQY
TRBV29-1	TRBJ2-5	SVGWSGGETQY
TRBV7-2	TRBJ2-5	ASSLGLAGGRVQETQY
TRBV10-1	TRBJ2-1	ASSDTAGQGQF
TRBV25-1	TRBJ1-2	ASSTGTGGAYGYT
TRBV3-1/TRBV3-2	TRBJ2-1	ASSQSSGRGWNEQF
TRBV10-3	TRBJ1-2	AISFQGNYGYT
TRBV20-1	TRBJ1-1	SALTGAEAF
TRBV7-2	TRBJ2-2	ASSFQRFGGELF
TRBV7-2	TRBJ2-2	ASSSRGGGARGELF
TRBV3-1/TRBV3-2	TRBJ1-4	ASSQGTGLKEGKLF
TRBV9	TRBJ1-5	ASSVALAGPQH
TRBV19	TRBJ2-1	ASSIGIGPYNEQF
TRBV10-2	TRBJ1-1	ASGKSGDSTEAF
TRBV5-6	TRBJ1-3	ASSPRGNTIY
TRBV5-1	TRBJ2-7	ASSQTGSGPEQY
TRBV28	TRBJ2-7	ASSLTVGRESNEQY
TRBV5-1	TRBJ1-2	ASSLVGDGYT
TRBV19	TRBJ1-6	ASSIVAGMSPLH
TRBV7-8	TRBJ2-3	ASSLEEGSPQY
TRBV4-1	TRBJ1-6	ASSQERSNSPLH
TRBV5-5	TRBJ2-1	ASSSWTSGRFSYNEQF
TRBV19	TRBJ1-2	ASRPPEAGGAWGYT
TRBV29-1	TRBJ2-1	SVPPGGLWNEQF
TRBV5-6	TRBJ2-7	ASSPRTSGVEQY